This T cell receptor (beta chain) is drawn from a study of cytomegalovirus exposure and HLA in healthy donors. Overall study results and limits: Later on, analysis showed that most CMV-associated TCR beta chains appeared to be HLA-restricted.

On this clone: Its antigen is unknown.

The germline gives CDR1 MDHEN, CDR2 SYDVKM. The CDR3 has 12 residues. Trimming left V 4 bases short and J 4 bases short, with 7 bases between. PCR amplification relied on 60 Vbeta primers (plus 13 Jbeta primers). The assay was immunoSEQ multiplex PCR, and TCRdb's table has in-frame clones only and misses some. This table has 100,000 to 150,000 clones, around four fifths appearing once. Sequenced: PBMCs. V usage is TRBV28 and J usage is TRBJ1-1, with D possibly matching TRBD1 (5 bases). The sequence derives from a man aged 25-45 years in good health and CMV-seropositive. CDR3 in DNA: TGTGCCAGCAGTTCGGGGGGCACTGAAGCTTTCTTT. The encoded protein is CASSSGGTEAFF.